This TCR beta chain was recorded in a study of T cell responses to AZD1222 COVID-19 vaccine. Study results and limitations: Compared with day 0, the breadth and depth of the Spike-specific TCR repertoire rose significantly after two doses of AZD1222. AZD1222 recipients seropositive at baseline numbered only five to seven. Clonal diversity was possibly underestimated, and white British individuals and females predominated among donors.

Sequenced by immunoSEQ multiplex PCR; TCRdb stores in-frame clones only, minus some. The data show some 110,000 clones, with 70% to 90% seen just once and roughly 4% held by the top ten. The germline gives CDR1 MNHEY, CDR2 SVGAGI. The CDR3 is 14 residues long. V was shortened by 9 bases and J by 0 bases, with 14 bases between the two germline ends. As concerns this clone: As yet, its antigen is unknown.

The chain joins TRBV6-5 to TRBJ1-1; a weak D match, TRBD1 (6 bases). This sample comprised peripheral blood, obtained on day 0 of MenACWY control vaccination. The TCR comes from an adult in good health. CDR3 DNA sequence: TGTGCCAGTACAGGGCTCGGGGTGAACACTGAAGCTTTCTTT. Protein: CASTGLGVNTEAFF.